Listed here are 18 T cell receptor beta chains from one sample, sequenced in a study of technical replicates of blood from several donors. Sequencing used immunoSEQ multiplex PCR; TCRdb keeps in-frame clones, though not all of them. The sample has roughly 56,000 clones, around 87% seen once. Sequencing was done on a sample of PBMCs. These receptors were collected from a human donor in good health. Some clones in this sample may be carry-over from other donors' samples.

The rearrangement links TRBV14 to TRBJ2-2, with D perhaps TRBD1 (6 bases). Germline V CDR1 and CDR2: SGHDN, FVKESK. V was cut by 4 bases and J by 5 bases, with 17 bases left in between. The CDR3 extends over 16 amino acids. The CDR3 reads CASSRIGRRGTGELFF. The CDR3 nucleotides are TGTGCCAGCAGCCGCATTGGCCGCAGGGGTACCGGGGAGCTGTTTTTT.

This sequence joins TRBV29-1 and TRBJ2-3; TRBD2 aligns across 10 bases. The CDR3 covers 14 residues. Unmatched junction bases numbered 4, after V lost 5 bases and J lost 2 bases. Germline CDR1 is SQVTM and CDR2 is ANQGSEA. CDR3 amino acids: CSVRTSGNTDTQYF. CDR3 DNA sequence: TGCAGCGTTAGGACTAGCGGAAACACAGATACGCAGTATTTT.

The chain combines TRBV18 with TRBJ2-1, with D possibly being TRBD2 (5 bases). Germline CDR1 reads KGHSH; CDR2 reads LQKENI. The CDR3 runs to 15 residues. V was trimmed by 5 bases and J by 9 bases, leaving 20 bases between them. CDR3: CASSAQEGGRGEQFF. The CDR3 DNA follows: TGTGCCAGCTCAGCTCAGGAAGGCGGCCGGGGTGAGCAGTTCTTC.

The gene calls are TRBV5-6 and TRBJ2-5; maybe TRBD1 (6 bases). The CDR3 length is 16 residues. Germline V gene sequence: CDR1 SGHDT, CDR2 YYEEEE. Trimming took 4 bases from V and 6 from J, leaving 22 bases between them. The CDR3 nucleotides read TGTGCCAGCAGCCCCAGTCCAGGGGCCACTGGACAGACCCAGTACTTC. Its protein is CASSPSPGATGQTQYF. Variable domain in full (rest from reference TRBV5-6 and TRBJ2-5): DAGVTQSPTHLIKTRGQQVTLRCSPKSGHDTVSWYQQALGQGPQFIFQYYEEEERQRGNFPDRFSGHQFPNYSSELNVNALLLGDSALYLCASSPSPGATGQTQYFGPGTRLLVL.

The CDR3 bases are TGTGCCAGCAGTTACTCGCGGGGCCCGATTTACACTGAAGCTTTCTTT. Its translation is CASSYSRGPIYTEAFF. This chain connects TRBV6-5 to TRBJ1-1; maybe TRBD1 (5 bases). V lost 0 bases and J lost 3, with 14 bases in between. This CDR3 contains 16 residues. In germline, CDR1 is MNHEY, CDR2 SVGAGI.

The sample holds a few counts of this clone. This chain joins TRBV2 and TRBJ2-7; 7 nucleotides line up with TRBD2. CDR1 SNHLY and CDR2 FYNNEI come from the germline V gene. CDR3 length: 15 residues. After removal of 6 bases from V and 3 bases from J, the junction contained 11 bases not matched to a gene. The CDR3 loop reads CASRASGRPDYEQYF. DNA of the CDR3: TGTGCCAGCAGGGCTAGCGGACGACCCGACTACGAGCAGTACTTC.

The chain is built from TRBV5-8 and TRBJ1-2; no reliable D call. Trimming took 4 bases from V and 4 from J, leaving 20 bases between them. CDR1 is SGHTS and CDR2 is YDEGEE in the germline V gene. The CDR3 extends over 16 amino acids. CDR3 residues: CASSRSPYSGFYGYTF. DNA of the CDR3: TGTGCCAGCAGCCGGAGTCCGTACTCCGGCTTCTATGGCTACACCTTC.

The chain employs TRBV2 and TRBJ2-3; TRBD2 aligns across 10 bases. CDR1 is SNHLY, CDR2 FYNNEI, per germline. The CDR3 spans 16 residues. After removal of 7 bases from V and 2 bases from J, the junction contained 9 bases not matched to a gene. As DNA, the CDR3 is TGTGCCAGCACTAAGCGGACTAGCGGACTCACAGATACGCAGTATTTT. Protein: CASTKRTSGLTDTQYF.

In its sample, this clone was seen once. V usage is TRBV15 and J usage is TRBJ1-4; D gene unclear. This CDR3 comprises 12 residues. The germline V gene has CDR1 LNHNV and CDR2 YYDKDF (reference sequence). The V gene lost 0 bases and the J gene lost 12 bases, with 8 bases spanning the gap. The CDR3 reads CATSRDTSELFF. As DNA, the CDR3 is TGTGCCACCAGCAGAGATACCAGCGAACTGTTTTTT.

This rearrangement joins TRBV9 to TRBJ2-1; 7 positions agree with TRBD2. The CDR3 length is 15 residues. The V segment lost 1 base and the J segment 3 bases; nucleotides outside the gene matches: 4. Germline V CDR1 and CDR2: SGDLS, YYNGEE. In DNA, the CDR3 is TGTGCCAGCAGCGTATGGGGGGGGAACTACAATGAGCAGTTCTTC. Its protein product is CASSVWGGNYNEQFF.

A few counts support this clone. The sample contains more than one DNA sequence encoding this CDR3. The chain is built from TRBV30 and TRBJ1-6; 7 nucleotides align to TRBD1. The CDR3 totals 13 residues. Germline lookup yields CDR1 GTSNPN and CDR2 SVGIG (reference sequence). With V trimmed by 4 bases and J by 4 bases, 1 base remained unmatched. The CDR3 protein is CAWTGQYNSPLHF. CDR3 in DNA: TGTGCCTGGACGGGACAGTATAATTCACCCCTCCACTTT.

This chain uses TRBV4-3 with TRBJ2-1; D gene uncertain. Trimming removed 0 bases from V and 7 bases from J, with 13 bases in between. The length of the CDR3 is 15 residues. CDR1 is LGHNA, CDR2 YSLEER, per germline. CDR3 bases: TGCGCCAGCAGCCAAGATTTGGGCAGGCCAAATGAGCAGTTCTTC. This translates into CASSQDLGRPNEQFF.

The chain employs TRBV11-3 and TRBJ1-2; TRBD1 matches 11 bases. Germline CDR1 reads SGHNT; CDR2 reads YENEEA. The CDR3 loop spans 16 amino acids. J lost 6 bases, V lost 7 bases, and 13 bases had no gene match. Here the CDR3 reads CASTPRWTGGHDGYTF. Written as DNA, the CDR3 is TGTGCCAGCACCCCGAGGTGGACAGGGGGCCACGATGGCTACACCTTC.

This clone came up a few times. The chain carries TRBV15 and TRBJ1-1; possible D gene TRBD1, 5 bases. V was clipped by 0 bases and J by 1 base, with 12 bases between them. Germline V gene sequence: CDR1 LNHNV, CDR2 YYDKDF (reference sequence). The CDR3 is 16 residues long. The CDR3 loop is CATSRDRGNGNTEAFF. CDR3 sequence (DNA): TGTGCCACCAGCAGAGATCGGGGGAATGGGAACACTGAAGCTTTCTTT. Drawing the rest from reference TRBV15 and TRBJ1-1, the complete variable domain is DAMVIQNPRYQVTQFGKPVTLSCSQTLNHNVMYWYQQKSSQAPKLLFHYYDKDFNNEADTPDNFQSRRPNTSFCFLDIRSPGLGDTAMYLCATSRDRGNGNTEAFFGQGTRLTVV.

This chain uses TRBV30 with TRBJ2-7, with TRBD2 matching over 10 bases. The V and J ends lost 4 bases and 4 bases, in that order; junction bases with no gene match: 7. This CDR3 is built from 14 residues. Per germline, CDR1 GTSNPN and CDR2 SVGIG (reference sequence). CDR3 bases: TGTGCCTGGACCCCTAGCGGGAGTCTGTACGAGCAGTACTTC. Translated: CAWTPSGSLYEQYF.

CDR3 residues: CASSPLGTERHEQYF. CDR3 sequence (DNA): TGCGCCAGCAGCCCCCTAGGAACCGAACGACACGAGCAGTACTTC. The chain joins TRBV4-3 to TRBJ2-7, with no clear D. Germline CDR1 LGHNA, CDR2 YSLEER. Trimming removed 4 bases at V and 5 bases at J, with 18 bases between. CDR3 size: 15 residues.

The CDR3 nucleotides are TGCGCCAGCATTACCGGGACTAGCGGGGGGGCATCAGAGACCCAGTACTTC. It encodes CASITGTSGGASETQYF. This chain uses TRBV5-1 with TRBJ2-5, with TRBD2 identical over 16 bases. This CDR3 is 17 amino acids long. V shed 6 bases, J shed 4 bases, and the junction held 9 bases outside the gene matches. CDR1 is SGHRS, CDR2 YFSETQ, per germline.

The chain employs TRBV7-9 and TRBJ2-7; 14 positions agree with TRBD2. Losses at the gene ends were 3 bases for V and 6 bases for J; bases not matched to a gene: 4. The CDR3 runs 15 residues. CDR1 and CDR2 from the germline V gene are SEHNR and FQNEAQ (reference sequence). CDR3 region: CASSFGLAGGLEQYF. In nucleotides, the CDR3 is TGTGCCAGCAGCTTTGGACTAGCGGGAGGTCTCGAGCAGTACTTC.